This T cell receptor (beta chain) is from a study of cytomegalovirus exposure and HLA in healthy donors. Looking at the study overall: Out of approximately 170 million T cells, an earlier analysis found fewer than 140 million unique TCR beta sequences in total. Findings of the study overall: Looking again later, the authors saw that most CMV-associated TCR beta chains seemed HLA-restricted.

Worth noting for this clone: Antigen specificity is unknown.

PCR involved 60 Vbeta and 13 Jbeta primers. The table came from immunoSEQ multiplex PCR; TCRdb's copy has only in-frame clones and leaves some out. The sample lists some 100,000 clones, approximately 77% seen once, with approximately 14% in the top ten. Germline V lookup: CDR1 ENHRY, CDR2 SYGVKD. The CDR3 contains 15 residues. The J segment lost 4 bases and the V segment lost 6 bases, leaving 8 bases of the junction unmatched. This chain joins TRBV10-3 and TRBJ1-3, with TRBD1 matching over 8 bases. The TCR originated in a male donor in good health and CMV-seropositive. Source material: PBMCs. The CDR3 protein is CAISRQGMRGNTIYF. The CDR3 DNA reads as TGTGCCATCAGCAGACAGGGGATGCGGGGAAACACCATATATTTT.